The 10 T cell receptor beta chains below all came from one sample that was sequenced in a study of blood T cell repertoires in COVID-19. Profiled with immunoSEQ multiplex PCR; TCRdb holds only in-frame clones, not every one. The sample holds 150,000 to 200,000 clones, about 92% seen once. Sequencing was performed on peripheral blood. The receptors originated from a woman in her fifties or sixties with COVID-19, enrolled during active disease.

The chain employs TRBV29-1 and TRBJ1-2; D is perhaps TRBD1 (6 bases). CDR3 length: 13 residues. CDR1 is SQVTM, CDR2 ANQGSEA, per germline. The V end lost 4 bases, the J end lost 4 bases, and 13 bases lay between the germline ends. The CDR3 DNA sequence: TGCAGCGTTGCCGGGGGGCCGGGCTATGGCTACACCTTC. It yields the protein CSVAGGPGYGYTF.

The CDR3 sequence is CASSSRDRGRRDGAGELFF. The DNA for the CDR3 is TGTGCCAGCAGCTCCCGGGACAGGGGGCGCCGGGATGGAGCCGGGGAGCTGTTTTTT. V is TRBV7-2 and J is TRBJ2-2; 12 bases agree with TRBD1. The CDR3 is 19 residues long. Germline V gene data show CDR1 as SGHTA and CDR2 as FQGNSA. Trimming at V came to 4 bases and at J to 6 bases, leaving 15 bases not matched to a gene.

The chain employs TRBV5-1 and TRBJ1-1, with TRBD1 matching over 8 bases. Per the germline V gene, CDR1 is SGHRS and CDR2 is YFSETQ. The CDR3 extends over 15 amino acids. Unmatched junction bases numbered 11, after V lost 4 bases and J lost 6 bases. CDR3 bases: TGCGCCAGCAGCCAGGAAGACAGGGGAGGCTCTGAAGCTTTCTTT. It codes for CASSQEDRGGSEAFF. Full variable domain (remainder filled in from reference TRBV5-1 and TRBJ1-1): KAGVTQTPRYLIKTRGQQVTLSCSPISGHRSVSWYQQTPGQGLQFLFEYFSETQRNKGNFPGRFSGRQFSNSRSEMNVSTLELGDSALYLCASSQEDRGGSEAFFGQGTRLTVV.

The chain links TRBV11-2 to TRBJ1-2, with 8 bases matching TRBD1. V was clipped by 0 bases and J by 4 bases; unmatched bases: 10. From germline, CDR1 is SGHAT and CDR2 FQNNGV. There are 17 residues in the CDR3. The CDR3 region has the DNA TGTGCCAGCAGCTTAGATCCTCTGACAGGGGAAATCTATGGCTACACCTTC. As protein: CASSLDPLTGEIYGYTF. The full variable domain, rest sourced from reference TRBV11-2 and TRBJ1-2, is EAGVAQSPRYKIIEKRQSVAFWCNPISGHATLYWYQQILGQGPKLLIQFQNNGVVDDSQLPKDRFSAERLKGVDSTLKIQPAKLEDSAVYLCASSLDPLTGEIYGYTFGSGTRLTVV.

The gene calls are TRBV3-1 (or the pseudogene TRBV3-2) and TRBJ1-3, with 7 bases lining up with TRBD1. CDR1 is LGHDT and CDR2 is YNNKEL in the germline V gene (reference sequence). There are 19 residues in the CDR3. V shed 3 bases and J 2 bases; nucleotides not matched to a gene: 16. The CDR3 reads CASSHELTGRGSPGNTIYF. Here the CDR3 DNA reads TGTGCCAGCAGCCATGAATTGACAGGGAGAGGTTCACCTGGAAACACCATATATTTT.

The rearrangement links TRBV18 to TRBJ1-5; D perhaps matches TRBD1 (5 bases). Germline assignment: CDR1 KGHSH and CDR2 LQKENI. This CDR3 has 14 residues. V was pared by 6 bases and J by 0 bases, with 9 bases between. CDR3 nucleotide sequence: TGTGCCAGCTCCGACAGTAATAGCAATCAGCCCCAGCATTTT. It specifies CASSDSNSNQPQHF.

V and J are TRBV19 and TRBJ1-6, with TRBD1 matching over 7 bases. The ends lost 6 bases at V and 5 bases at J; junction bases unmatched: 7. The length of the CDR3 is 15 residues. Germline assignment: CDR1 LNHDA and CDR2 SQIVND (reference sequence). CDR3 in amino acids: CASSSGTANNSPLHF. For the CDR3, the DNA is TGTGCCAGTAGCTCCGGGACAGCAAATAATTCACCCCTCCACTTT.

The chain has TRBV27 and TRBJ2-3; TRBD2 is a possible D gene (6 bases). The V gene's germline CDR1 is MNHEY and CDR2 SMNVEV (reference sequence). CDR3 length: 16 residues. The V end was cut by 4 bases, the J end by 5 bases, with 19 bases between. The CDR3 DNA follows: TGTGCCAGCAGTTCGCTACTCCGGACTACCCGAGATACGCAGTATTTT. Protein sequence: CASSSLLRTTRDTQYF.

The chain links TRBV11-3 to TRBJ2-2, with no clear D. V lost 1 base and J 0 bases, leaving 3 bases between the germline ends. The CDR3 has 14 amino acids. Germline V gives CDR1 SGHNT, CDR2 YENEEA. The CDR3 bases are TGTGCCAGCAGCTTAGGCGCGAACACCGGGGAGCTGTTTTTT. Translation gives CASSLGANTGELFF. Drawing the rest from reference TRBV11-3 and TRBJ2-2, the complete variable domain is EAGVVQSPRYKIIEKKQPVAFWCNPISGHNTLYWYLQNLGQGPELLIRYENEEAVDDSQLPKDRFSAERLKGVDSTLKIQPAELGDSAVYLCASSLGANTGELFFGEGSRLTVL.

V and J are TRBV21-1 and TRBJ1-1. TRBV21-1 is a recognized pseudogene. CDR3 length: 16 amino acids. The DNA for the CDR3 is TGTGCCAGCAGCAAAGCAGGTGGGGGGGCTCGGGATGAAGCTTTCTTT. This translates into CASSKAGGGARDEAFF.